The 14 T cell receptor beta chains below all came from one sample that was sequenced in a study of cytomegalovirus exposure and HLA in healthy donors. Both 60 Vbeta primers and 13 Jbeta primers went into the PCR. Assay: immunoSEQ multiplex PCR; the TCRdb copy retains only in-frame clones and omits some. The sample shows a few hundred thousand clones, approximately 81% of them seen only once. The sample was PBMCs. The receptor source for this set is a woman aged 55-70 years in good health and CMV-seropositive.

This clone was counted a few times. The J gene is TRBJ2-1, the V gene TRBV5-1; 8 bases are a match to TRBD2. CDR3 length: 15 amino acids. V lost 4 bases, J lost 6 bases, and 9 bases stayed unmatched. CDR1 and CDR2 from the germline V gene are SGHRS and YFSETQ. CDR3: CASSPGGGRVNEQFF. The CDR3, as DNA: TGCGCCAGCAGCCCCGGCGGGGGGCGAGTCAATGAGCAGTTCTTC.

The chain recombines TRBV15 with TRBJ2-2; D not resolved. V shed 1 base and J shed 1 base, with 7 bases lying between them. CDR3 length: 15 residues. Germline V gene lookup returns CDR1 LNHNV and CDR2 YYDKDF (reference sequence). CDR3 region: CATSRVVRNTGELFF. In DNA, the CDR3 is TGTGCCACCAGCAGAGTCGTCAGGAACACCGGGGAGCTGTTTTTT.

The sample holds one count of this clone. The chain links TRBV4-1 to TRBJ2-1; 7 bases fit TRBD2. CDR3 length: 14 residues. Per germline, CDR1 MGHRA and CDR2 YSYEKL. V shed 5 bases, J shed 8 bases, and the junction held 9 bases outside the gene matches. CDR3 region: CASSFRLAKDEQFF. CDR3 coding DNA: TGCGCCAGCAGCTTTCGACTAGCCAAGGATGAGCAGTTCTTC.

The rearrangement joins TRBV28 to TRBJ2-1; possible D gene TRBD1, 6 bases. Trimming shortened V by 5 bases and J by 0 bases, and 11 bases separated the two germline ends. Germline V gives CDR1 MDHEN, CDR2 SYDVKM. The CDR3 totals 15 residues. CDR3 DNA: TGTGCCAGCAGTCGAGACAGGCGCTCCTACAATGAGCAGTTCTTC. Residues: CASSRDRRSYNEQFF.

The chain joins TRBV18 to TRBJ2-5; a possible D gene is TRBD2 (6 bases). Trimming removed 3 bases from V and 1 base from J, with 9 bases in between. The CDR3 contains 14 residues. Per the germline V gene, CDR1 is KGHSH and CDR2 is LQKENI. The CDR3 nucleotides read TGTGCCAGCTCACCGGCGGGGATCCAAGAGACCCAGTACTTC. It specifies CASSPAGIQETQYF.

This chain joins TRBV29-1 and TRBJ2-7, with 7 bases aligning to TRBD1. Trimming took 5 bases from V and 3 from J; bases not matched to a gene: 7. CDR1 and CDR2 (germline): SQVTM, ANQGSEA. This CDR3 contains 13 residues. CDR3: CSVLRDSHYEQYF. For the CDR3, the DNA is TGCAGCGTTCTCCGGGACAGCCACTACGAGCAGTACTTC.

This chain joins TRBV25-1 and TRBJ1-3, with D possibly matching TRBD1 (5 bases). The V gene's germline CDR1 is MGHDK and CDR2 SYGVNS. CDR3 length: 15 amino acids. V was trimmed by 7 bases and J by 2 bases, leaving 15 bases between them. DNA for the CDR3: TGTGCCAGCAAACCTGCGGGGGGAACTGGAAACACCATATATTTT. Protein: CASKPAGGTGNTIYF.

The chain has TRBV4-1 and TRBJ1-3; TRBD1 matches 8 bases. Germline values: CDR1 MGHRA, CDR2 YSYEKL. V was pared by 2 bases and J by 0 bases, with 9 bases of the junction left unmatched. The CDR3 runs 18 residues. The CDR3 is CASSQPLDRVISGNTIYF. CDR3 in DNA: TGCGCCAGCAGCCAACCCTTGGACAGGGTGATCTCTGGAAACACCATATATTTT.

This clone has just one count. V is TRBV7-8 and J is TRBJ2-7, with D maybe TRBD2 (6 bases). Germline V gene data show CDR1 as SGHVS and CDR2 as FQNEAQ. V was cut by 5 bases and J by 6 bases, with 29 bases left in between. The CDR3 has 18 residues. The CDR3 region has the DNA TGTGCCAGCAGCCAAATACGCGTGGTAGTGACGGGGGTAGGCGAGCAGTACTTC. Translation gives CASSQIRVVVTGVGEQYF.

This clone was seen only a few times. The chain is built from TRBV5-1 and TRBJ2-1, with D perhaps matching TRBD2 (6 bases). Germline V gene sequence: CDR1 SGHRS, CDR2 YFSETQ. This CDR3 is built from 15 residues. Deletions cut 0 bases from V and 4 bases from J, with 11 bases between. CDR3 loop: CASSLDSGLYNEQFF. DNA of the CDR3: TGCGCCAGCAGCTTGGACAGCGGGCTTTACAATGAGCAGTTCTTC.

The chain carries TRBV12-5 and TRBJ2-3, with 8 positions matching TRBD1. CDR1 LGHNT and CDR2 FRNRAP come from the germline V gene. The CDR3 has 14 residues. With 7 bases clipped from V and 3 bases from J, the junction kept 6 bases outside the gene matches. CDR3 in amino acids: CASAPRTGTDTQYF. The CDR3 nucleotides are TGTGCTAGTGCCCCCCGGACAGGGACAGATACGCAGTATTTT.

V usage is TRBV21-1 and J usage is TRBJ1-5; the DNA was not used to check the table's D call, TRBD1. TRBV21-1 is flagged as a pseudogene. The CDR3 has 14 amino acids. The CDR3 DNA reads as TGTGCCAGCGGGACAGGGATCAACGATCAGCCCCAGCATTTT. Protein: CASGTGINDQPQHF.

The chain links TRBV30 to TRBJ2-1, with 7 bases lining up with TRBD2. The length of the CDR3 is 18 residues. V shed 0 bases, J shed 4 bases, and the junction held 15 bases outside the gene matches. Germline-derived CDR1 and CDR2 are GTSNPN and SVGIG (reference sequence). This CDR3 reads CAWSVGTAGVSSYNEQFF. Here the CDR3 DNA reads TGTGCCTGGAGTGTAGGGACGGCGGGAGTGAGTTCTTACAATGAGCAGTTCTTC.

Written as DNA, the CDR3 is TGTGCCAGCAGCTTATTGGAAGGAGGGGAAAAACTGTTTTTT. Protein: CASSLLEGGEKLFF. The chain combines TRBV7-9 with TRBJ1-4, with unresolved D. V gave up 2 bases and J gave up 8 bases, with 12 bases separating them. There are 14 residues in the CDR3. In germline, CDR1 is SEHNR, CDR2 FQNEAQ (reference sequence).